This section outlines one TCR beta chain sequence together with its context. The protocol was immunoSEQ multiplex PCR, while the TCRdb copy is restricted to in-frame clones and leaves out a portion. The data hold about 130,000 clones, with around 90% observed a single time. Time point specified: blood 2 weeks post-SBRT. Documented treatment: 15 Gy SBRT to primary tumor, nephrectomy 4 weeks later. The tumor was a clear cell renal cell carcinoma. These data belong to a study of radiation and T cells in renal cell carcinoma. For the study at large: Nephrectomy followed 15 Gy stereotactic body radiation by 4 weeks.

Looked up from germline, CDR1 is MNHNY and CDR2 is SVGAGI (reference sequence). Trimming removed 7 bases from V and 5 bases from J, with 11 bases in between. This CDR3 spans 12 amino acids. Sample: blood, taken from a patient whose treatment included radiotherapy and nephrectomy. The TCR comes from a woman in her 70s with renal cell carcinoma. The chain couples TRBV6-6 to TRBJ1-1; no definite D call. The CDR3 spells CASIPGGTEAFF. The DNA of the CDR3 is TGTGCCAGCATCCCAGGTGGGACTGAAGCTTTCTTT.